The 15 T cell receptor beta chains below were found in one sample sequenced in a study of OX40 agonist ivuxolimab in advanced cancers. The assay was immunoSEQ multiplex PCR, and TCRdb's table has in-frame clones only and misses some. The sample holds approximately 70,000 clones, approximately 90% seen once. Sequencing used CD4+ or CD8+ T cells sorted from blood, obtained in a trial of the OX40 agonist ivuxolimab. These receptors originate from an adult with an advanced solid tumor such as melanoma, head and neck, liver or kidney cancer.

This rearrangement joins TRBV28 to TRBJ2-2; D unclear. V lost 3 bases and J lost 6, with 8 bases in between. The CDR3 totals 13 residues. Germline assignment: CDR1 MDHEN and CDR2 SYDVKM. CDR3 in DNA: TGTGCCAGCAGTTTGTCCATAGCCGGGGAGCTGTTTTTT. Protein product: CASSLSIAGELFF.

The V and J genes are TRBV7-3 and TRBJ2-3; D is unresolved. This CDR3 spans 15 amino acids. The germline V and J ends were trimmed by 0 bases and 1 base, with 8 bases remaining between them. Germline CDR1 reads SGHTA; CDR2 reads FQGTGA. As DNA, the CDR3 is TGTGCCAGCAGCTTAACGCTAGAACGCACAGATACGCAGTATTTT. As protein: CASSLTLERTDTQYF. The full variable domain, rest sourced from reference TRBV7-3 and TRBJ2-3, is GAGVSQTPSNKVTEKGKYVELRCDPISGHTALYWYRQSLGQGPEFLIYFQGTGAADDSGLPNDRFFAVRPEGSVSTLKIQRTERGDSAVYLCASSLTLERTDTQYFGPGTRLTVL.

This chain's CDR3 is CASSYGGQGTGELFF. Here the CDR3 DNA reads TGTGCCAGCAGTTACGGCGGACAGGGCACCGGGGAGCTGTTTTTT. The chain links TRBV6-5 to TRBJ2-2; 8 bases align to TRBD1. Trimming cost V 2 bases and J 4 bases; bases outside gene matches: 3. The CDR3 is 15 amino acids. The germline V gene has CDR1 MNHEY and CDR2 SVGAGI.

The chain uses TRBV7-3 and TRBJ2-7, with 9 positions matching TRBD1. CDR1 and CDR2 from the germline V gene are SGHTA and FQGTGA. With 6 bases clipped from V and 6 bases from J, the junction kept 12 bases outside the gene matches. The CDR3 has 15 amino acids. CDR3 sequence reads: CASRDAGTGFSEQYF. The CDR3 DNA reads as TGTGCCAGCAGGGATGCCGGGACAGGGTTCTCCGAGCAGTACTTC.

This clone was seen a single time. The chain recombines TRBV9 with TRBJ1-6, with D possibly TRBD1 on 5 matching bases. Germline values: CDR1 SGDLS, CDR2 YYNGEE. V lost 0 bases, J lost 5 bases, and 12 bases lay in between. This CDR3 region has 16 residues. CDR3 nucleotides: TGTGCCAGCAGCGTAGAATCGGGGCCGAATAATTCACCCCTCCACTTT. This gives the protein CASSVESGPNNSPLHF.

The V and J genes are TRBV28 and TRBJ2-6; D gene uncertain. The CDR3 totals 14 residues. V was shortened by 6 bases and J by 4 bases, with 10 bases between the two germline ends. Germline CDR1 MDHEN, CDR2 SYDVKM. The CDR3 reads CASSIESGANVLTF. CDR3 sequence (DNA): TGTGCCAGCAGCATCGAGTCCGGGGCCAACGTCCTGACTTTC.

In this sample, this clone turned up a few times. The V and J genes are TRBV27 and TRBJ1-1; the D is unclear. The CDR3 is 13 residues long. Per the germline V gene, CDR1 is MNHEY and CDR2 is SMNVEV (reference sequence). Trimming removed 1 base from V and 0 bases from J, with 3 bases in between. The chain's CDR3 is CASSLWLNTEAFF. The CDR3 nucleotides are TGTGCCAGCAGTTTATGGTTGAACACTGAAGCTTTCTTT.

The genes are TRBV9 and TRBJ1-1; unclear D gene. V lost 0 bases and J 0 bases, leaving 9 bases between the germline ends. Looked up from germline, CDR1 is SGDLS and CDR2 is YYNGEE. The CDR3 is made up of 15 amino acids. CDR3 sequence (DNA): TGTGCCAGCAGCGTAGTGAAGGAAATGAACACTGAAGCTTTCTTT. Encoded protein: CASSVVKEMNTEAFF.

The chain employs TRBV6-1 and TRBJ2-7, with D possibly matching TRBD1 (6 bases). Trimming cost V 6 bases and J 3 bases, with 18 bases left between them. In germline, CDR1 is MNHNS, CDR2 SASEGT. The CDR3 has 15 amino acids. CDR3 protein: CASSSPNRVGYEQYF. CDR3 nucleotide sequence: TGTGCCAGCAGCTCCCCAAACAGGGTCGGCTACGAGCAGTACTTC.

V and J are TRBV9 and TRBJ2-7; the D gene is possibly TRBD1 (5 bases). Trimming removed 0 bases at V and 1 base at J, with 8 bases between. The CDR3 consists of 14 residues. Germline CDR1 SGDLS, CDR2 YYNGEE. CDR3 DNA sequence: TGTGCCAGCAGCGTAGCTACAGGATCCTACGAGCAGTACTTC. Translated, it gives CASSVATGSYEQYF.

The rearrangement uses TRBV14 and TRBJ2-1, with D tentatively TRBD2 (6 bases). The germline CDR1 and CDR2 sequences are SGHDN and FVKESK. V was trimmed by 4 bases and J by 0 bases, leaving 10 bases between them. This CDR3 spans 15 amino acids. The CDR3: CASSRGEASYNEQFF. DNA of the CDR3: TGTGCCAGCAGCCGGGGGGAGGCCTCCTACAATGAGCAGTTCTTC.

This chain joins TRBV2 and TRBJ2-5; 15 bases fit TRBD2. The CDR3 covers 16 residues. Per the germline V gene, CDR1 is SNHLY and CDR2 is FYNNEI. Trimming at V came to 4 bases and at J to 5 bases, leaving 5 bases not matched to a gene. The CDR3 coding sequence is TGTGCCAGCAGTGGGACTAGCGGGGGGGCGCGGGAGACCCAGTACTTC. This sequence encodes CASSGTSGGARETQYF.

The J gene is TRBJ2-6, the V gene TRBV5-6; tentative D call: TRBD1 (6 bases). Trimming removed 3 bases at V and 2 bases at J, with 12 bases between. The CDR3 has 16 residues. Per the germline V gene, CDR1 is SGHDT and CDR2 is YYEEEE. CDR3 sequence reads: CASSSWGLTGANVLTF. The CDR3 DNA sequence: TGTGCCAGCAGCTCCTGGGGGCTAACTGGGGCCAACGTCCTGACTTTC. The variable domain in full, with the rest retrieved from reference TRBV5-6 and TRBJ2-6, is DAGVTQSPTHLIKTRGQQVTLRCSPKSGHDTVSWYQQALGQGPQFIFQYYEEEERQRGNFPDRFSGHQFPNYSSELNVNALLLGDSALYLCASSSWGLTGANVLTFGAGSRLTVL.

The rearrangement joins TRBV11-2 to TRBJ1-1; D is uncertain. The V and J ends lost 1 base and 11 bases respectively, with 14 bases between them. In germline, CDR1 is SGHAT, CDR2 FQNNGV. The CDR3 has 13 amino acids. As DNA, the CDR3 is TGTGCCAGCAGCTTAGTTGGCCCATCGGGCGCTTTCTTT. Its translation: CASSLVGPSGAFF.

In this sample, this clone turned up once. The rearrangement joins TRBV29-1 to TRBJ2-6; the match to TRBD1 covers 8 bases. The germline V gene encodes CDR1 SQVTM and CDR2 ANQGSEA. J gave up 2 bases and V 3 bases, and 9 bases lay outside the gene matches. The CDR3 contains 17 residues. The CDR3 spells CSVETGAKLAGANVLTF. The CDR3 bases are TGCAGCGTTGAGACAGGGGCTAAGCTCGCTGGGGCCAACGTCCTGACTTTC.